Detailed here is one TCR beta chain. This sample was taken from a study of HIV-infected children after antiretroviral therapy interruption. The CDR3 covers 14 residues. Germline V gene data show CDR1 as SGHNT and CDR2 as YYREEE (reference sequence). The V end was cut by 3 bases, the J end by 2 bases, with 12 bases between. As for treatment: PENTA 11 planned treatment interruption arm or continuous ART arm. A 3' RACE protocol on RNA, with unique molecular identifiers, produced the TCR library. TCRdb fed the 3' RACE reads into MiXCR, producing one record per CDR3 protein. The table has about 46,000 distinct CDR3 sequences, 4.3% seen once.

The input for sequencing was CD45RA+ CD4+ T cells from PBMCs, pooled from several time points, taken from a donor given antiretroviral therapy, either interrupted or continuous. Sample subset: naive CD4+ CD45RA+ CD45RO- T cells. This chain connects TRBV5-4 to TRBJ2-7, with a tentative D call TRBD2 (5 bases). The TCR originated in a pool of human donors with HIV. The CDR3 DNA reads as TGTGCCAGCAGCTGGGCGGGTGGCCCCTACGAGCAGTACTTC. Protein sequence: CASSWAGGPYEQYF.